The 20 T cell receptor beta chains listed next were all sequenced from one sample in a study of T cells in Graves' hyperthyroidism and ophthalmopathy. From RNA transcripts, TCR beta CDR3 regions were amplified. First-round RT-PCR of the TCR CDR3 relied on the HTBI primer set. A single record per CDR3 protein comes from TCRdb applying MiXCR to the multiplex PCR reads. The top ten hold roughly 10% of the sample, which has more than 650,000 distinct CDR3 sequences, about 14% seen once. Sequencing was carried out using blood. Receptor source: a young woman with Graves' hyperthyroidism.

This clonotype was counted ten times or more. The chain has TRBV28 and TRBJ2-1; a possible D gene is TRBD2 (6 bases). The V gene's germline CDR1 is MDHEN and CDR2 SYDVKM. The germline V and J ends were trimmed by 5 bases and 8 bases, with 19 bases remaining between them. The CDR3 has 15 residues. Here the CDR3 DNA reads TGTGCCAGCAGTATGACTCTAGCGAGTTACCATGAGCAGTTCTTC. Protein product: CASSMTLASYHEQFF.

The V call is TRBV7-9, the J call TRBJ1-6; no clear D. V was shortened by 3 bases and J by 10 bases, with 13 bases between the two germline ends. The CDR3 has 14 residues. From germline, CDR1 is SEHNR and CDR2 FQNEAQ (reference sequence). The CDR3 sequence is CASSLPGMRSPLHF. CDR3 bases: TGTGCCAGCAGCTTGCCGGGGATGCGATCACCCCTCCACTTT.

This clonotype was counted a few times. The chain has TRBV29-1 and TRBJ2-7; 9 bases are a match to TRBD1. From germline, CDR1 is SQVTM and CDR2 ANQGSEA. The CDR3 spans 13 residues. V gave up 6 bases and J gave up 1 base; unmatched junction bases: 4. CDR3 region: CSVSGTGSYEQYF. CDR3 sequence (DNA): TGCAGCGTCTCCGGGACAGGGTCCTACGAGCAGTACTTC.

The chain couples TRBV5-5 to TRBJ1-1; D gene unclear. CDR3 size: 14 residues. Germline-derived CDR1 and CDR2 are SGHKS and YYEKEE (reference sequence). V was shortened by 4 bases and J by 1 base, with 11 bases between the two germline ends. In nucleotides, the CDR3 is TGTGCCAGCAGCCCGACCCCCGGGAACACTGAAGCTTTCTTT. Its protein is CASSPTPGNTEAFF.

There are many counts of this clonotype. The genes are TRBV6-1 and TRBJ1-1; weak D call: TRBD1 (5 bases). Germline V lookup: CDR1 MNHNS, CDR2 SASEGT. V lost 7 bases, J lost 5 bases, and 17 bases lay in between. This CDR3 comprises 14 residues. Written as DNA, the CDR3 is TGTGCCAGCAACTGGGGGGGACTCCCGACTGAAGCTTTCTTT. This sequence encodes CASNWGGLPTEAFF.

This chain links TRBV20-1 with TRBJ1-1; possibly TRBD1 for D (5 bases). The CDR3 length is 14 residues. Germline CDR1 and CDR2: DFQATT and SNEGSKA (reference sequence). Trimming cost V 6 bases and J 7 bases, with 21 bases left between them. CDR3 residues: CSATTEAGQGEAFF. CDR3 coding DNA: TGCAGTGCGACGACCGAGGCAGGGCAGGGTGAAGCTTTCTTT.

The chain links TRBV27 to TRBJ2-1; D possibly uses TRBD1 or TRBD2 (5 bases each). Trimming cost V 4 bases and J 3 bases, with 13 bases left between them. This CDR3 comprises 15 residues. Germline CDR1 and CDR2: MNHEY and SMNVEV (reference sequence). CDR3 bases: TGTGCCAGCAGTTGGCTGGGGACGATCTACAATGAGCAGTTCTTC. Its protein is CASSWLGTIYNEQFF.

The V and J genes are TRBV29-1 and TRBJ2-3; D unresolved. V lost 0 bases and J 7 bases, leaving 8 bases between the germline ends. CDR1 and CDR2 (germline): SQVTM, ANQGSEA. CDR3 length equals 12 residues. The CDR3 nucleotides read TGCAGCGTTGAAGACGGAGCAAATACGCAGTATTTT. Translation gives CSVEDGANTQYF.

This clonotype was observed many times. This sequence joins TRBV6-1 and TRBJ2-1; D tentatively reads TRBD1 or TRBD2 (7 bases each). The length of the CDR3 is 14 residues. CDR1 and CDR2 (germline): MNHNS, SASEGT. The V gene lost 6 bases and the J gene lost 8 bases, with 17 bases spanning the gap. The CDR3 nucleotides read TGTGCCAGCAGATCCAGGGGGGGACCCGATGAGCAGTTCTTC. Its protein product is CASRSRGGPDEQFF.

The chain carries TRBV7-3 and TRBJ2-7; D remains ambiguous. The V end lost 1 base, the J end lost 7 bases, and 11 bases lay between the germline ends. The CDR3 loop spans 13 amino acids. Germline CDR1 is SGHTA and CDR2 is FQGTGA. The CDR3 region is CASSLSRGREQYF. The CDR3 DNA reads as TGTGCCAGCAGCTTAAGTCGAGGCCGGGAGCAGTACTTC.

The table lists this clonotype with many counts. CDR3 nucleotides: TGTGCCAGCAGTCCGAGCCTTAACCCTAGTGATGAAGCTTTCTTT. Translating it yields CASSPSLNPSDEAFF. The V call is TRBV12-3 or TRBV12-4, the J call TRBJ1-1; D not resolved. Trimming pared 5 bases from V and 7 bases from J, leaving 20 bases between. The CDR3 extends over 15 amino acids.

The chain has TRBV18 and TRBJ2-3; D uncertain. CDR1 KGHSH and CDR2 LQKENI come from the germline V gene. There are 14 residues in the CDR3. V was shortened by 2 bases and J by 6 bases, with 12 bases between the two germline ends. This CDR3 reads CASSPNRAADTQYF. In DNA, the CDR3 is TGTGCCAGCTCACCAAATCGGGCAGCGGATACGCAGTATTTT.

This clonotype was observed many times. The CDR3 DNA follows: TGTGCCAGCAGTCGATACAGGGTTGCGGCGCACGAGCAGTACTTC. Translating gives CASSRYRVAAHEQYF. This chain joins TRBV27 and TRBJ2-7; a weak D match, TRBD1 (6 bases). Germline CDR1 and CDR2: MNHEY and SMNVEV (reference sequence). V was trimmed by 5 bases and J by 5 bases, leaving 19 bases between them. The length of the CDR3 is 15 residues.

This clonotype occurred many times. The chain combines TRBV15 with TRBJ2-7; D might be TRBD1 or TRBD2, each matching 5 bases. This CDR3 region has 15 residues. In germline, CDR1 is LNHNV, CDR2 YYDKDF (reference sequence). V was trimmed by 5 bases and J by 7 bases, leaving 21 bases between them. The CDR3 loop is CATSFHLGPSAEQYF. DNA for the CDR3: TGTGCCACCAGCTTCCACTTGGGACCGTCAGCGGAGCAGTACTTC.

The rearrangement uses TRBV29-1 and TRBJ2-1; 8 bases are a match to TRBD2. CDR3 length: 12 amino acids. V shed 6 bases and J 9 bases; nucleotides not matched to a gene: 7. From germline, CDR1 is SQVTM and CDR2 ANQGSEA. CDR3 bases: TGCAGCGTGCGGACTAGCCGGGGTGAGCAGTTCTTC. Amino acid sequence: CSVRTSRGEQFF.

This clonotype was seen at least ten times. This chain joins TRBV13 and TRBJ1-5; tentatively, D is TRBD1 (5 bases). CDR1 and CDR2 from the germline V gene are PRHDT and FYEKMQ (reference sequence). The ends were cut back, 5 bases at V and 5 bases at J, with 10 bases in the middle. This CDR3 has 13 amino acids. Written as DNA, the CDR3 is TGTGCCAGCAGCCCAGGGTACGATCAGCCCCAGCATTTT. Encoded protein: CASSPGYDQPQHF. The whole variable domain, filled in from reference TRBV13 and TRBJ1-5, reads AAGVIQSPRHLIKEKRETATLKCYPIPRHDTVYWYQQGPGQDPQFLISFYEKMQSDKGSIPDRFSAQQFSDYHSELNMSSLELGDSALYFCASSPGYDQPQHFGDGTRLSIL.

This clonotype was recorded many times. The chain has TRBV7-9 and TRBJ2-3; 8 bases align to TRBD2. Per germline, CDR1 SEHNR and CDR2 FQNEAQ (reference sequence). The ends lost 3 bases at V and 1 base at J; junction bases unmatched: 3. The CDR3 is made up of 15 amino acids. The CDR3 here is CASSFSTSGTDTQYF. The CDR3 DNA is TGTGCCAGCAGCTTTTCGACTAGCGGCACAGATACGCAGTATTTT.

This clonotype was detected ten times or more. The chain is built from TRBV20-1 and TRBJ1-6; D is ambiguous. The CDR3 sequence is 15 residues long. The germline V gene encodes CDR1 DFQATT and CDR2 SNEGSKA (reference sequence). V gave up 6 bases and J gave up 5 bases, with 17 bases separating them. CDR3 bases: TGCAGTGCGCGGACGTCTCCACGGAATAATTCACCCCTCCACTTT. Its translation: CSARTSPRNNSPLHF.

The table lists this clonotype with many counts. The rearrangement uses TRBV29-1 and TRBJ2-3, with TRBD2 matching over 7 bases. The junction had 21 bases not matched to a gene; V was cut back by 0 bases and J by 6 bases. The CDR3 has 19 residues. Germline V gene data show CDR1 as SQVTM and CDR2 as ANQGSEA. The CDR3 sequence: CSVEDGSGETFIASDTQYF. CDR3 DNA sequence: TGCAGCGTTGAAGATGGGAGCGGGGAAACCTTCATAGCCTCCGATACGCAGTATTTT.

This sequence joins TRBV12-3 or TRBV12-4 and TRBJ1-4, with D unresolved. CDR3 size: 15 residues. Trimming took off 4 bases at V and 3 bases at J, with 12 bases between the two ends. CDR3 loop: CASSSSGVANEKLFF. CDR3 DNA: TGTGCCAGCAGTTCCTCCGGGGTCGCTAATGAAAAACTGTTTTTT.